One and the same sample provided the 6 T cell receptor beta chains below, sequenced in a study of OX40 agonist ivuxolimab in advanced cancers. Some clones are missing from TCRdb's copy, which holds only in-frame ones; the method was immunoSEQ multiplex PCR. Counted here are around 40,000 clones, 88% occurring once; the ten biggest clones make up approximately 12%. The sequenced sample was CD4+ or CD8+ T cells sorted from blood, obtained in a trial of the OX40 agonist ivuxolimab. Receptor source: an adult with an advanced solid tumor such as melanoma, head and neck, liver or kidney cancer.

The chain couples TRBV6-5 to TRBJ2-7; possibly TRBD1 or TRBD2 for D (5 bases each). V was trimmed by 0 bases and J by 6 bases, leaving 9 bases between them. This CDR3 spans 13 amino acids. Per the germline V gene, CDR1 is MNHEY and CDR2 is SVGAGI. CDR3 amino acids: CASSYSTGREQYF. The CDR3 region has the DNA TGTGCCAGCAGTTACTCAACGGGGCGCGAGCAGTACTTC.

V gene TRBV19 combines with J gene TRBJ1-5, with 7 bases fitting TRBD1. The J segment lost 0 bases and the V segment lost 7 bases, leaving 9 bases of the junction unmatched. CDR1 and CDR2 (germline): LNHDA, SQIVND (reference sequence). The CDR3 has 16 residues. CDR3 nucleotide sequence: TGTGCCAGTACCCCCCAAGGGGGCCTTAGCAATCAGCCCCAGCATTTT. It specifies CASTPQGGLSNQPQHF.

The chain has TRBV5-4 and TRBJ2-7; D uncertain. CDR1 is SGHNT, CDR2 YYREEE, per germline (reference sequence). V lost 0 bases and J lost 3, with 10 bases in between. This CDR3 region has 14 residues. The DNA of the CDR3 is TGTGCCAGCAGCTTGGGTCCCACGTTCTACGAGCAGTACTTC. It codes for CASSLGPTFYEQYF.

The V and J genes are TRBV4-1 and TRBJ1-4; D not certain. The CDR3 is 15 residues long. V was trimmed by 0 bases and J by 7 bases, leaving 12 bases between them. Germline V lookup: CDR1 MGHRA, CDR2 YSYEKL. The CDR3 sequence is CASSQEGGSGEKLFF. The CDR3 nucleotides read TGCGCCAGCAGCCAAGAAGGAGGGTCAGGTGAAAAACTGTTTTTT.

The V call is TRBV11-2, the J call TRBJ2-3; D gene uncertain. Germline V gene data show CDR1 as SGHAT and CDR2 as FQNNGV. The ends were cut back, 4 bases at V and 1 base at J, with 3 bases in the middle. This CDR3 contains 12 residues. The CDR3 DNA reads TGTGCCAGCAGCTACCGCACAGATACGCAGTATTTT. Translated: CASSYRTDTQYF. Supplemented by reference TRBV11-2 and TRBJ2-3, the full variable domain reads EAGVAQSPRYKIIEKRQSVAFWCNPISGHATLYWYQQILGQGPKLLIQFQNNGVVDDSQLPKDRFSAERLKGVDSTLKIQPAKLEDSAVYLCASSYRTDTQYFGPGTRLTVL.

This rearrangement joins TRBV6-5 to TRBJ2-2; TRBD2 aligns across 8 bases. Trimming removed 0 bases from V and 3 bases from J; junction bases left unmatched: 3. CDR3 size: 16 residues. Germline lookup yields CDR1 MNHEY and CDR2 SVGAGI. The CDR3 DNA reads TGTGCCAGCAGTTACTCTAGCGGGGCCGACACCGGGGAGCTGTTTTTT. It encodes CASSYSSGADTGELFF.